This T cell receptor beta chain was profiled in a study of beta chain features in type 1 diabetes. Study information: Cells sorted and examined across all samples totaled approximately 100,000,000. Study results and limitations: Shorter TCRB CDR3s, moderately but significantly so, were found in Type 1 diabetes patients in all four CD4+ subsets. Insertions were fewer and deletions more numerous at VDJ junctions in type 1 diabetes patients.

Worth noting for this clone: Its cognate antigen is unknown.

As every portion of the isolated RNA was reverse transcribed, the sequencing read expressed TCRB transcripts. Only in-frame clones appear in the TCRdb table, and some are missing; sequencing was by immunoSEQ multiplex PCR. Of under 300,000 clones listed, approximately 16% are singletons. The source is a young man with type 1 diabetes. The sequenced material came from naive CD4+ T cells from blood.

The CDR3 nucleotides read TGCGCCAGCACCAAGGGGTCGATGAACACTGAAGCTTTCTTT. Amino acids: CASTKGSMNTEAFF. V is TRBV5-1 and J is TRBJ1-1, with D tentatively TRBD1 (5 bases). With 6 bases removed from V and 0 bases from J, the gap between germline ends came to 12 bases. CDR1 SGHRS and CDR2 YFSETQ come from the germline V gene. CDR3 length: 14 residues.